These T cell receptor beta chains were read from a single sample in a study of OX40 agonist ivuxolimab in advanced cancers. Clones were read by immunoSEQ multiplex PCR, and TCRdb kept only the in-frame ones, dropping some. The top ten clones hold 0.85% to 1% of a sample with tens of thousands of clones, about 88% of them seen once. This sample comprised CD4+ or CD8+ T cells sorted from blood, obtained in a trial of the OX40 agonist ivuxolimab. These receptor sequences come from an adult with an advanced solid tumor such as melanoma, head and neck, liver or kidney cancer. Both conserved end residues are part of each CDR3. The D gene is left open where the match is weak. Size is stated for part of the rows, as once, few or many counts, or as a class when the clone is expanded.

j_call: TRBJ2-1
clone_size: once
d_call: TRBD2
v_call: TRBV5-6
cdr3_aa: CASRRTSGANNEQFF
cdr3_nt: TGTGCCAGCAGAAGGACTAGCGGGGCTAACAATGAGCAGTTCTTC

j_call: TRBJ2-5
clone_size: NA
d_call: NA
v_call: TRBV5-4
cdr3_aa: CASSLAQAFKETQYF
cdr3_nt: TGTGCCAGCAGCTTGGCACAGGCCTTCAAAGAGACCCAGTACTTC

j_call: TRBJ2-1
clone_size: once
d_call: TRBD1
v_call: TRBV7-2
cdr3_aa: CASSPKTGGESYNEQFF
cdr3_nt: TGTGCCAGCAGCCCTAAGACAGGGGGCGAGTCTTACAATGAGCAGTTCTTC

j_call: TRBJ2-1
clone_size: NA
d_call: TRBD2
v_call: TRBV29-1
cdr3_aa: CSGSGSSYNEQFF
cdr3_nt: TGCAGCGGAAGCGGGAGCTCCTACAATGAGCAGTTCTTC

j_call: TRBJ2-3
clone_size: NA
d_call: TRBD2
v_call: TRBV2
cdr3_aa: CASSYTSGSPRTDTQYF
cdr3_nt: TGTGCCAGCAGTTATACTAGCGGGAGCCCTCGCACAGATACGCAGTATTTT

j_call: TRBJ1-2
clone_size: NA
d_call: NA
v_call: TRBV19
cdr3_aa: CASSIDTQGSYGYTF
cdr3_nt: TGTGCCAGTAGTATAGATACGCAGGGTTCCTATGGCTACACCTTC

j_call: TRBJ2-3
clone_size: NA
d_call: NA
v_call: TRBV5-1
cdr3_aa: CASSLGAQGDTQYF
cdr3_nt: TGCGCCAGCAGCTTGGGGGCCCAAGGGGATACGCAGTATTTT

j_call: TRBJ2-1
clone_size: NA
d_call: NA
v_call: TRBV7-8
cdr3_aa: CASGPYNEQFF
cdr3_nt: TGTGCCAGCGGACCCTACAATGAGCAGTTCTTC

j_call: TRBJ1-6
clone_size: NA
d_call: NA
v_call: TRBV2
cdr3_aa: CASIAVNSPLHF
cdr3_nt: TGTGCCAGCATTGCAGTTAATTCACCCCTCCACTTT

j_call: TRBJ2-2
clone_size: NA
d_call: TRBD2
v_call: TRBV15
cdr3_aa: CATSPMRGATGELFF
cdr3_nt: TGTGCCACCAGCCCTATGCGGGGGGCGACCGGGGAGCTGTTTTTT

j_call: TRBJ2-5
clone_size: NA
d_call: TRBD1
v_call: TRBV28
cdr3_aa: CASTVGQAPETQYF
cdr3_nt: TGTGCCAGCACCGTAGGACAGGCCCCAGAGACCCAGTACTTC

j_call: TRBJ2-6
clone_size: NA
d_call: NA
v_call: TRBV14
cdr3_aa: CASSQQIIGYSGANVLTF
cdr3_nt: TGTGCCAGCAGCCAGCAGATCATCGGCTACTCTGGGGCCAACGTCCTGACTTTC

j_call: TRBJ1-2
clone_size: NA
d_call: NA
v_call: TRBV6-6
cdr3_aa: CASSSNYGYTF
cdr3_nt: TGTGCCAGCAGTTCCAACTATGGCTACACCTTC

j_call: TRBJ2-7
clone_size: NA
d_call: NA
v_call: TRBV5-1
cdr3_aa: CASSLNSQTYEQYF
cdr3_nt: TGCGCCAGCAGCTTGAACTCGCAAACCTACGAGCAGTACTTC

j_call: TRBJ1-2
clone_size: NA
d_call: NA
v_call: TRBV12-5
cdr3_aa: CARTLYGYTF
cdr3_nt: TGTGCTCGCACCCTCTATGGCTACACCTTC

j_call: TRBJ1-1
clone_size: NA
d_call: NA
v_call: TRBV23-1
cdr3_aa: CASTRGCTEAFF
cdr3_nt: TGCGCCAGCACCCGGGGGTGTACTGAAGCTTTCTTT

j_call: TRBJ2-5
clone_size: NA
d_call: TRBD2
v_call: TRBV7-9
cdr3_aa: CASSRLAGGETQYF
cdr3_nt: TGTGCCAGCAGCAGACTAGCGGGAGGAGAGACCCAGTACTTC

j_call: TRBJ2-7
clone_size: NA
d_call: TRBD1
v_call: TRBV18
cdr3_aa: CASSPLGQGDEQYF
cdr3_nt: TGTGCCAGCTCACCGCTGGGACAGGGCGACGAGCAGTACTTC

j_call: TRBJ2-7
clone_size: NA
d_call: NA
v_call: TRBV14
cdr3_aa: CASSQADRTYEQYF
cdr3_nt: TGTGCCAGCAGCCAAGCCGACAGGACCTACGAGCAGTACTTC

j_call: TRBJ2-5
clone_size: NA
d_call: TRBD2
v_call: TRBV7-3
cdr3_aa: CASSLNPGLAGGPGTQYF
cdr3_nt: TGTGCCAGCAGCTTAAACCCCGGACTAGCGGGAGGGCCTGGGACCCAGTACTTC

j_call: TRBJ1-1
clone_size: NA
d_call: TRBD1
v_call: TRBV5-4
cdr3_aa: CASSLQGALTEAFF
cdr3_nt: TGTGCCAGCAGCCTACAGGGGGCGTTGACTGAAGCTTTCTTT

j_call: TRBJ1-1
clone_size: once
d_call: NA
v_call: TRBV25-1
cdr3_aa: CASSEQGQGTEAFF
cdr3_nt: TGTGCCAGCAGTGAACAGGGGCAGGGTACTGAAGCTTTCTTT

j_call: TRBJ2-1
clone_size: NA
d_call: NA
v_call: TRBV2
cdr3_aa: CASSFEGTPHNEQFF
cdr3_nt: TGTGCCAGCAGTTTTGAGGGGACCCCCCACAATGAGCAGTTCTTC

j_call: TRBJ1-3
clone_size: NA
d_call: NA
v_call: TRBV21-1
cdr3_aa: CASSKWNRGRVNTIYF
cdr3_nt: TGTGCCAGCAGCAAATGGAACAGGGGGCGCGTAAACACCATATATTTT

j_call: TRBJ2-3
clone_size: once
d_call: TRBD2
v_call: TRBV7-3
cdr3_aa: CASSLNPSGGTDTQYF
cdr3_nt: TGTGCCAGCAGCTTAAATCCTAGCGGGGGCACAGATACGCAGTATTTT

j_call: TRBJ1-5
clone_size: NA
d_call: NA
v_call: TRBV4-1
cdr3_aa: CASSQGGNQPQHF
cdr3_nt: TGCGCCAGCAGCCAAGGGGGGAATCAGCCCCAGCATTTT

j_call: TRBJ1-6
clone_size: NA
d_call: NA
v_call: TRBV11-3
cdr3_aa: CASSLFWRKLNLYNSPLHF
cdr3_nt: TGTGCCAGCAGCTTGTTTTGGCGAAAACTCAACCTCTATAATTCACCCCTCCACTTT

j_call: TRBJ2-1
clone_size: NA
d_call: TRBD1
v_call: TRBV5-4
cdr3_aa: CASSLDRGSYNEQFF
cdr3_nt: TGTGCCAGCAGCCTGGACAGGGGGTCCTACAATGAGCAGTTCTTC

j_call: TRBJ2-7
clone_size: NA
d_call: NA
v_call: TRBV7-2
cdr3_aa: CASSLARGGSANSYEQYF
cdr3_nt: TGTGCCAGCAGCTTAGCCAGGGGTGGTAGCGCCAACTCCTACGAGCAGTACTTC

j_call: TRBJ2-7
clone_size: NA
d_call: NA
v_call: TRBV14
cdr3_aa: CASSPGPPYEQYF
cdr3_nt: TGTGCCAGCAGCCCTGGACCTCCCTACGAGCAGTACTTC

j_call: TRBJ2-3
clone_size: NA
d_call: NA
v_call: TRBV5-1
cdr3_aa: CASSLSGADTQYF
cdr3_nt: TGCGCCAGCAGCTTGTCTGGGGCAGATACGCAGTATTTT

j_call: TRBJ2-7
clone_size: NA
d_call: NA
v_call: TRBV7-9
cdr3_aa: CASSFRDFSYEQYF
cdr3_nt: TGTGCCAGCAGCTTCCGGGACTTCTCCTACGAGCAGTACTTC

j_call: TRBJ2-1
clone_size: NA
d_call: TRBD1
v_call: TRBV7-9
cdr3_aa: CASSPRGTGSDEQFF
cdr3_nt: TGTGCCAGCAGCCCGCGCGGGACAGGGAGCGATGAGCAGTTCTTC

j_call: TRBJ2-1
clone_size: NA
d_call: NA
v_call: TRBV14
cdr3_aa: CASSQVPSLGQFF
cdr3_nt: TGTGCCAGCAGCCAAGTTCCATCGCTCGGGCAGTTCTTC

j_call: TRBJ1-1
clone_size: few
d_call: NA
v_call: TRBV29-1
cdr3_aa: CSVAGLMNTEAFF
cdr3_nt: TGCAGCGTTGCGGGACTGATGAACACTGAAGCTTTCTTT

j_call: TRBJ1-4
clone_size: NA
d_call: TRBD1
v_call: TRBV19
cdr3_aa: CASSPDRVGEKLFF
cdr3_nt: TGTGCCAGTAGTCCAGACAGGGTCGGTGAAAAACTGTTTTTT

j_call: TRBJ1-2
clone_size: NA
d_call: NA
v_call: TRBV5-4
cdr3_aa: CASSFDVGNYGYTF
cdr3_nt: TGTGCCAGCAGCTTTGATGTCGGGAACTATGGCTACACCTTC

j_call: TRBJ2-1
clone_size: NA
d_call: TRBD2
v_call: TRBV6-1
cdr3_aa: CASSEPGLAGGSSLF
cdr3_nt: TGTGCCAGCAGTGAACCGGGACTAGCGGGGGGCTCCTCCCTCTTC

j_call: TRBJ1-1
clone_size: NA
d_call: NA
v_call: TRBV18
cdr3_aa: CASSPSREAFF
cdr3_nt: TGTGCCAGCTCACCAAGCAGGGAAGCTTTCTTT

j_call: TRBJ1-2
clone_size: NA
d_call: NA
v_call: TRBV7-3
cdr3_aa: CASSLETTGHGYTF
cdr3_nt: TGTGCCAGCAGCTTAGAAACCACAGGTCATGGCTACACCTTC

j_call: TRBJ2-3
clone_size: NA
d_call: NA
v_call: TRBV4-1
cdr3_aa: CASSRPGVSITDTQYF
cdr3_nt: TGCGCCAGCAGCCGACCGGGAGTTAGTATTACAGATACGCAGTATTTT

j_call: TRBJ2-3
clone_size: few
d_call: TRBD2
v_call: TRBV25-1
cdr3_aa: CASSEYAGDTDTQYF
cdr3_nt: TGTGCCAGCAGTGAATATGCGGGGGACACAGATACGCAGTATTTT

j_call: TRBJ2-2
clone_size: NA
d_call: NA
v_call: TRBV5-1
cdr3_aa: CASSLDGFGELFF
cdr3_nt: TGCGCCAGCAGCTTGGATGGCTTCGGGGAGCTGTTTTTT

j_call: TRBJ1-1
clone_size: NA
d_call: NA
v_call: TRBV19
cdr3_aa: CASSFRTANTEAFF
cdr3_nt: TGTGCCAGTAGTTTTCGGACGGCAAACACTGAAGCTTTCTTT

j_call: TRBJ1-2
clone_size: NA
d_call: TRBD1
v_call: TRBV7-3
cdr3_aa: CASSLNWPRPGTDNYGYTF
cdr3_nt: TGTGCCAGCAGCTTAAATTGGCCCCGCCCCGGGACAGATAACTATGGCTACACCTTC

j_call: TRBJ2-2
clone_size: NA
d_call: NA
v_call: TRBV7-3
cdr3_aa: CASSPQTGNTGELFF
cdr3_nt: TGTGCCAGCAGCCCCCAGACAGGAAACACCGGGGAGCTGTTTTTT

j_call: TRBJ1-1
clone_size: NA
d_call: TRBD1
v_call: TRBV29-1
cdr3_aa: CSARTGGTTEAFF
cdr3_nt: TGCAGCGCCCGGACAGGGGGTACCACTGAAGCTTTCTTT

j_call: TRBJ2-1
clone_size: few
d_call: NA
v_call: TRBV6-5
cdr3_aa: CASSLRDPHYNEQFF
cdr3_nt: TGTGCCAGCAGTTTACGGGACCCCCACTACAATGAGCAGTTCTTC

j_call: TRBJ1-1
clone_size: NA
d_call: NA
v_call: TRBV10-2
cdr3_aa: CASSAVAEAFF
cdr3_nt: TGCGCCAGCAGTGCGGTCGCTGAAGCTTTCTTT

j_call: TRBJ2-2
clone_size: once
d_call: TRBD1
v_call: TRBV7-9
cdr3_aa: CASSLGQGKTGELFF
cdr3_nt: TGTGCCAGCAGCTTAGGACAGGGAAAAACCGGGGAGCTGTTTTTT

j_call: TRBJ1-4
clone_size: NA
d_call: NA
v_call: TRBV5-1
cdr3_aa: CASRNRDNEKLFF
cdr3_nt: TGCGCCAGCCGTAACCGGGATAATGAAAAACTGTTTTTT

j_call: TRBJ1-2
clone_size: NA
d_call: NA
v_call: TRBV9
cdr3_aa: CASGGEPGFNYGYTF
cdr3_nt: TGTGCCAGCGGGGGGGAGCCGGGATTTAACTATGGCTACACCTTC

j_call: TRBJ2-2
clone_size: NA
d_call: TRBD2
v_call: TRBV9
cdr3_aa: CASSRAGEYGELFF
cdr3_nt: TGTGCCAGCAGTAGAGCGGGGGAGTACGGGGAGCTGTTTTTT

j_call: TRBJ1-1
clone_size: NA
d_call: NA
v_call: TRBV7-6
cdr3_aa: CASRETRNTEAFF
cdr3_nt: TGTGCCAGCAGAGAAACAAGGAACACTGAAGCTTTCTTT

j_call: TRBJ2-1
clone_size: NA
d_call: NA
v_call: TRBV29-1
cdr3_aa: CSVDGAYDNEQFF
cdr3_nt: TGCAGCGTTGACGGCGCGTACGACAATGAGCAGTTCTTC